Each of the 6 T cell receptor beta chains below was sequenced from the same sample in a study of T-cell memory formation after mild COVID-19. In TCRdb, the 5' RACE reads were re-called with MiXCR into one record per CDR3 protein. The sample lists approximately 230,000 distinct CDR3 sequences, roughly 15% seen once, with about 4% in the top ten. The sequencing sample was made of PBMCs or a T cell subset sorted from them (not recorded which). Source of these receptors: a man aged 18 to 29 who had mild COVID-19 (a few samples of this study predate the infection). Cell type and time point are not known.

There are a few counts of this clonotype. The genes are TRBV5-1 and TRBJ2-6; no firm D call. Germline CDR1 is SGHRS and CDR2 is YFSETQ. The CDR3 runs 13 residues. V shed 4 bases and J shed 3 bases, with 5 bases lying between them. The CDR3 region has the DNA TGCGCCAGCAGCGTGGGTGGGGCCAACGTCCTGACTTTC. This sequence encodes CASSVGGANVLTF.

This clonotype was counted only a few times. This chain joins TRBV20-1 and TRBJ1-1; no clear D gene. Germline values: CDR1 DFQATT, CDR2 SNEGSKA (reference sequence). V was trimmed by 5 bases and J by 1 base, leaving 8 bases between them. This CDR3 spans 12 amino acids. The CDR3 loop is CSARPSNTEAFF. The CDR3 nucleotides read TGCAGTGCTCGTCCCTCGAACACTGAAGCTTTCTTT.

The chain couples TRBV5-1 to TRBJ2-2; unclear D gene. V was cut by 3 bases and J by 3 bases, with 6 bases left in between. The CDR3 consists of 13 residues. In germline, CDR1 is SGHRS, CDR2 YFSETQ. The CDR3, as DNA: TGCGCCAGCAGCTCAGTAGACACCGGGGAGCTGTTTTTT. Its protein product is CASSSVDTGELFF.

The sample holds many counts of this clonotype. The gene calls are TRBV5-1 and TRBJ1-1, with a weak D call TRBD1 (6 bases). CDR3 length equals 14 residues. Germline CDR1 and CDR2: SGHRS and YFSETQ. Trimming stripped 4 bases from V and 3 bases from J, with 13 bases between. CDR3 loop: CASSTRGSDTEAFF. The CDR3 DNA sequence: TGCGCCAGCAGCACCAGGGGCTCGGACACTGAAGCTTTCTTT.

The rearrangement uses TRBV19 and TRBJ1-5; perhaps TRBD1 as D (5 bases). Germline CDR1 and CDR2: LNHDA and SQIVND (reference sequence). The CDR3 consists of 17 residues. V was cut by 3 bases and J by 1 base, with 16 bases left in between. The CDR3 DNA follows: TGTGCCAGTAGTATCGGCATCCACCAGGGAAGCAATCAGCCCCAGCATTTT. Protein: CASSIGIHQGSNQPQHF.

This clonotype was observed a few times. The J gene is TRBJ2-5, the V gene TRBV7-8, with D possibly being TRBD1 (5 bases). The CDR3 length is 12 residues. V was cut by 2 bases and J by 8 bases, with 9 bases left in between. The germline V gene encodes CDR1 SGHVS and CDR2 FQNEAQ. The CDR3 sequence is CASSLRGQTQYF. The CDR3, as DNA: TGTGCCAGCAGCTTAAGGGGCCAAACCCAGTACTTC.